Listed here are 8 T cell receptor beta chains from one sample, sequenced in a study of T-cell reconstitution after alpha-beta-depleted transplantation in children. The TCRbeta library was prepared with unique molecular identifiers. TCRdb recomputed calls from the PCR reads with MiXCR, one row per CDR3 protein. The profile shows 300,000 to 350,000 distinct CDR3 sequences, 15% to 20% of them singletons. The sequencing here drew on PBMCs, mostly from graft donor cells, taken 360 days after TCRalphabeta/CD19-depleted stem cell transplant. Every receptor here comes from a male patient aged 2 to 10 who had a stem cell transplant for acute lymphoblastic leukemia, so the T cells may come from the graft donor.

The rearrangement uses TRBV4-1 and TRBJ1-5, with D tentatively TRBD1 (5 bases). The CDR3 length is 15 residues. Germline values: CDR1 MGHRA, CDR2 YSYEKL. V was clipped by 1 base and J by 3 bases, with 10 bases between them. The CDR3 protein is CASSQGSRDNQPQHF. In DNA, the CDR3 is TGCGCCAGCAGCCAAGGGTCCAGGGACAATCAGCCCCAGCATTTT.

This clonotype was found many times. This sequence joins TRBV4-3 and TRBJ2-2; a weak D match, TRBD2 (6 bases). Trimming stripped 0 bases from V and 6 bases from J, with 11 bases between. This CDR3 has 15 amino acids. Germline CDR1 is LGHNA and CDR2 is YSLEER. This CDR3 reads CASSQEATGAGELFF. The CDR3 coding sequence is TGCGCCAGCAGCCAAGAAGCAACGGGGGCCGGGGAGCTGTTTTTT.

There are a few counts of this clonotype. CDR3 loop: CASSHRDRDHEQYF. CDR3 nucleotide sequence: TGTGCCAGCAGCCACCGGGACAGGGATCACGAGCAGTACTTC. V is TRBV4-2 and J is TRBJ2-7, with 9 bases aligning to TRBD1. Germline-derived CDR1 and CDR2 are LGHNA and YNFKEQ. V gave up 3 bases and J gave up 5 bases; unmatched junction bases: 5. This CDR3 region has 14 residues.

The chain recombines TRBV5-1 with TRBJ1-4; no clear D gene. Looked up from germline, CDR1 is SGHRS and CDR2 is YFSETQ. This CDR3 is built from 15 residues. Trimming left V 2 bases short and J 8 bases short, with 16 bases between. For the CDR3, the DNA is TGCGCCAGCAGCTTAGGTGGCAGTACTACAGAAAAACTGTTTTTT. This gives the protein CASSLGGSTTEKLFF.

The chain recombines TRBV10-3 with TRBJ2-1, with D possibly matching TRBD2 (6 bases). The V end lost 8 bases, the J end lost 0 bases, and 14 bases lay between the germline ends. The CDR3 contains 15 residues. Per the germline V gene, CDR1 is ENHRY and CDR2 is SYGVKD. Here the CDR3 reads CAIGPGTSSYNEQFF. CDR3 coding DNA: TGTGCCATCGGCCCCGGGACTTCCTCCTACAATGAGCAGTTCTTC.

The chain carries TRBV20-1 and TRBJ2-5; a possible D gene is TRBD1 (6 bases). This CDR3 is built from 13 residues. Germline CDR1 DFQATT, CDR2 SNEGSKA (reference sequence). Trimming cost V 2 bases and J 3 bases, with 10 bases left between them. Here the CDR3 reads CSARRDIKETQYF. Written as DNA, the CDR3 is TGCAGTGCTAGAAGGGACATAAAAGAGACCCAGTACTTC.

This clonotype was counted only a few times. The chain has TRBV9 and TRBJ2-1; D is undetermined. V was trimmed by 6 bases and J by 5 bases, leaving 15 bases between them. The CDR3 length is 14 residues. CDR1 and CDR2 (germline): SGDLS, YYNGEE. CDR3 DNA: TGTGCCAGCACCTTCCACGCTGGGGACAATGAGCAGTTCTTC. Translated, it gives CASTFHAGDNEQFF.

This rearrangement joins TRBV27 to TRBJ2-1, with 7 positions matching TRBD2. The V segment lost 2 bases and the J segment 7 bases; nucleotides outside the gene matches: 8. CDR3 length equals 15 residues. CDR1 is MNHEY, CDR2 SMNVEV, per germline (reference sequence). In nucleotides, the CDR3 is TGTGCCAGCAGTTTAGCGGGACTAATAGGAAATGAGCAGTTCTTC. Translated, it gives CASSLAGLIGNEQFF.